These 2 T cell receptor beta chains share one sample of origin, sequenced in a study of regulatory T cells in long-lasting Graves disease. The sample's time point: persistent/refractory GD, antithyroid drugs over 5 years with positive TRAb. The TCR library was made from RNA that had been extracted from PBMCs in TRIzol. Construction of TCR beta libraries relied on iRepertoire HTBI primers and on Arm-PCR targeting CDR3 regions. Via MiXCR, TCRdb re-called the multiplex PCR reads, giving one row per CDR3 protein. The table has about 420,000 distinct CDR3 sequences, about 25% seen once; the top ten hold around 24%. Sequenced material: peripheral blood mononuclear cells (PBMCs), taken when the disease was refractory, from a patient treated with antithyroid drugs. Receptors originate from a female donor with Graves disease.

This clonotype has a handful of counts. This chain links TRBV5-1 with TRBJ2-5; 12 nucleotides agree with TRBD1. In germline, CDR1 is SGHRS, CDR2 YFSETQ. The CDR3 is 17 residues long. V shed 1 base and J 5 bases; nucleotides not matched to a gene: 9. This CDR3 is CASSLPRDRGRVETQYF. CDR3 nucleotides: TGCGCCAGCAGCTTGCCCCGGGACAGGGGGCGAGTGGAGACCCAGTACTTC.

The chain links TRBV20-1 to TRBJ2-2; 7 bases are shared with TRBD2. The CDR3 covers 16 residues. Germline CDR1 DFQATT, CDR2 SNEGSKA (reference sequence). The ends lost 2 bases at V and 2 bases at J; junction bases unmatched: 8. The CDR3 nucleotides read TGCAGTGCTAGATTTGCGGGAGCCCTTAACACCGGGGAGCTGTTTTTT. Translation: CSARFAGALNTGELFF.